These T cell receptor beta chains were read from a single sample in a study of T cell responses to AZD1222 COVID-19 vaccine. The data were produced by immunoSEQ multiplex PCR, yet TCRdb's version contains in-frame clones alone and is incomplete. The table records roughly 33,000 clones, 75% to 85% of them present only once. The sample consisted of peripheral blood, taken 28 days after the second AZD1222 dose. Receptors were obtained from an adult who received the AZD1222 COVID-19 vaccine. Both conserved end residues are part of each CDR3. The order of the fields is V gene, J gene, CDR3 length, CDR3 protein.

V gene: TRBV3-1/TRBV3-2
J gene: TRBJ2-5
CDR3 length: 12
CDR3 protein: CASSLRDQTQYF

V gene: TRBV18
J gene: TRBJ1-1
CDR3 length: 14
CDR3 protein: CASSPTGQSLEAFF

V gene: TRBV6-5
J gene: TRBJ2-2
CDR3 length: 13
CDR3 protein: CASIPPYTGELFF

V gene: TRBV14
J gene: TRBJ1-1
CDR3 length: 16
CDR3 protein: CASSQRRTGGSEGAFF

V gene: TRBV19
J gene: TRBJ2-6
CDR3 length: 17
CDR3 protein: CASREQGASSGANVLTF

V gene: TRBV3-1/TRBV3-2
J gene: TRBJ1-4
CDR3 length: 15
CDR3 protein: CASRPDSTRGEKLFF

V gene: TRBV11-2
J gene: TRBJ2-5
CDR3 length: 13
CDR3 protein: CASGPGGGETQYF

V gene: TRBV6-5
J gene: TRBJ1-4
CDR3 length: 15
CDR3 protein: CASSSSGPGDEKLFF

V gene: TRBV9
J gene: TRBJ2-2
CDR3 length: 14
CDR3 protein: CASSVSRNTGELFF

V gene: TRBV5-1
J gene: TRBJ1-1
CDR3 length: 16
CDR3 protein: CASSARTGGLGTEAFF

V gene: TRBV9
J gene: TRBJ2-1
CDR3 length: 16
CDR3 protein: CASSVRQLSSYNEQFF

V gene: TRBV27
J gene: TRBJ1-2
CDR3 length: 14
CDR3 protein: CASSPPGPEHGYTF

V gene: TRBV18
J gene: TRBJ1-1
CDR3 length: 15
CDR3 protein: CASSPGLDMNTEAFF

V gene: TRBV4-1
J gene: TRBJ2-6
CDR3 length: 18
CDR3 protein: CASSQVPGRRTGANVLTF

V gene: TRBV27
J gene: TRBJ1-2
CDR3 length: 14
CDR3 protein: CASSPYRGGGGYTF

V gene: TRBV6-5
J gene: TRBJ1-2
CDR3 length: 13
CDR3 protein: CASRPDNAYGYTF

V gene: TRBV30
J gene: TRBJ2-1
CDR3 length: 14
CDR3 protein: CAWSATGTGNEQFF

V gene: TRBV5-4
J gene: TRBJ1-4
CDR3 length: 14
CDR3 protein: CASSLQGAAEKLFF

V gene: TRBV24-1
J gene: TRBJ2-5
CDR3 length: 15
CDR3 protein: CATSDFGTAQETQYF

V gene: TRBV5-4
J gene: TRBJ1-3
CDR3 length: 17
CDR3 protein: CASSLDLSLGGGNTIYF

V gene: TRBV18
J gene: TRBJ1-5
CDR3 length: 16
CDR3 protein: CASSPPTGEGNQPQHF

V gene: TRBV9
J gene: TRBJ2-1
CDR3 length: 12
CDR3 protein: CASSVNLFEQFF

V gene: TRBV11-2
J gene: TRBJ2-6
CDR3 length: 16
CDR3 protein: CASSLFQSSGANVLTF

V gene: TRBV24-1
J gene: TRBJ2-1
CDR3 length: 15
CDR3 protein: CATSGPRDSYNEQFF

V gene: TRBV11-3
J gene: TRBJ1-1
CDR3 length: 16
CDR3 protein: CASSSPGQTQNTEAFF